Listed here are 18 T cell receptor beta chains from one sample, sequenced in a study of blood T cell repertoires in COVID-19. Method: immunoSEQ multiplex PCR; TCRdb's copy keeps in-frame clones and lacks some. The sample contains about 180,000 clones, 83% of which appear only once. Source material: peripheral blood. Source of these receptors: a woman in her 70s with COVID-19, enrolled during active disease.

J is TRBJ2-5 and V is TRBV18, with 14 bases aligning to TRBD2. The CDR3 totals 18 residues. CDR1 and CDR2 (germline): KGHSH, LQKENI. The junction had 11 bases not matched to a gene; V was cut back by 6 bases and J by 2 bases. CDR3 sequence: CASSAGLAGGTSQETQYF. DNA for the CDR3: TGTGCCAGCTCCGCCGGACTAGCGGGAGGTACCTCTCAAGAGACCCAGTACTTC.

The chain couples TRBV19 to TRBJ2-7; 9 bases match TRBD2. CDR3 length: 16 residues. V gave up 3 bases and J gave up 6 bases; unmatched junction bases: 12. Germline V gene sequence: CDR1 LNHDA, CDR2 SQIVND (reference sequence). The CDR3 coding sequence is TGTGCCAGTAGTATGATCCTCTCTAGCGGGATAGGCGAGCAGTACTTC. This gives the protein CASSMILSSGIGEQYF.

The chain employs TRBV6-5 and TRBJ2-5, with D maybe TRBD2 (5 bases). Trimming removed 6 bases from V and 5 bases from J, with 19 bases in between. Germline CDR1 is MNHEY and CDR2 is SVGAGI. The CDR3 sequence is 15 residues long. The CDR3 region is CASSPRWGGGETQYF. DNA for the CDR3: TGTGCCAGCAGCCCCCGCTGGGGTGGAGGCGAGACCCAGTACTTC.

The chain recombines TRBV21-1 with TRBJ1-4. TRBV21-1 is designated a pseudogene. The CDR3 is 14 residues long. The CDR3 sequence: CASSSRRGHEKLFF. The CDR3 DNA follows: TGTGCCAGCAGCTCCCGGCGCGGGCACGAAAAACTGTTTTTT.

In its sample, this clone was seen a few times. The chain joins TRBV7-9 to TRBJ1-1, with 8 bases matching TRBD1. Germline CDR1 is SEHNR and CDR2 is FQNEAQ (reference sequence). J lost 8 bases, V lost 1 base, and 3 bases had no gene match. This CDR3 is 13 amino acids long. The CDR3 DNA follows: TGTGCCAGCAGCTTAGACGGGACAGGAGAAGCTTTCTTT. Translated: CASSLDGTGEAFF.

CDR3 loop: CAWSGRVTGRQNSPLHF. The DNA of the CDR3 is TGTGCCTGGAGCGGACGGGTGACAGGACGGCAGAATTCACCCCTCCACTTT. The chain is built from TRBV30 and TRBJ1-6, with a possible D match to TRBD1 (6 bases). V lost 3 bases and J 7 bases, leaving 22 bases between the germline ends. This CDR3 region has 17 residues. The V gene's germline CDR1 is GTSNPN and CDR2 SVGIG (reference sequence).

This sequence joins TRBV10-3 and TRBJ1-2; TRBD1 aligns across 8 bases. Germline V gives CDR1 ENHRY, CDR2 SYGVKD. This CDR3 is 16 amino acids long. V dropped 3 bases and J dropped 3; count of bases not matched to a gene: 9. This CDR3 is CAISESADRVHYGYTF. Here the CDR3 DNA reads TGTGCCATCAGTGAATCTGCGGACAGGGTCCACTATGGCTACACCTTC.

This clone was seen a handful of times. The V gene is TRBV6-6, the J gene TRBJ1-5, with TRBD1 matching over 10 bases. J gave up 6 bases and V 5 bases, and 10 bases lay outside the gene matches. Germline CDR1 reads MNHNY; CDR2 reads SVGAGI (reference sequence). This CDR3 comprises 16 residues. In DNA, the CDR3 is TGTGCCAGCAGTCCCAACAGACAGGGGGCGGGTCAGCCCCAGCATTTT. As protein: CASSPNRQGAGQPQHF.

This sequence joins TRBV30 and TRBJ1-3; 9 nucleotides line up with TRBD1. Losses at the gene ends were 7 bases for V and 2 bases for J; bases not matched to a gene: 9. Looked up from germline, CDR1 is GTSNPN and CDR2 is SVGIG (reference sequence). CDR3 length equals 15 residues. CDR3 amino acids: CASLNRGRTGNTIYF. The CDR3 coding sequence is TGTGCCTCCTTGAACAGGGGGCGAACTGGAAACACCATATATTTT.

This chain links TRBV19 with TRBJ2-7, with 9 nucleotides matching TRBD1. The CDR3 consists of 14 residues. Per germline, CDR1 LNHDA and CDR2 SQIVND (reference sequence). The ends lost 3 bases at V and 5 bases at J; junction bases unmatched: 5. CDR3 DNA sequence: TGTGCCAGTAGTATGGACAGGGGTTATGACGAGCAGTACTTC. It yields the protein CASSMDRGYDEQYF.

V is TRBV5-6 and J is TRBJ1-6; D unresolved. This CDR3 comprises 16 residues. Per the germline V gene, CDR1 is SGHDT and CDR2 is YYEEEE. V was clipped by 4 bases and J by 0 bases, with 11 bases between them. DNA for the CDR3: TGTGCCAGCAGCCCGGCGGGTAGCTCCTATAATTCACCCCTCCACTTT. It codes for CASSPAGSSYNSPLHF.

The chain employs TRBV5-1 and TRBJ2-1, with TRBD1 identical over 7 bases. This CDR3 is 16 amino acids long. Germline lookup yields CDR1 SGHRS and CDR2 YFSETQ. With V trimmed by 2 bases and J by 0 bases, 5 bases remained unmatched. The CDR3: CASSLGGPSSYNEQFF. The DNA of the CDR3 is TGCGCCAGCAGCTTAGGGGGCCCTAGCTCCTACAATGAGCAGTTCTTC.

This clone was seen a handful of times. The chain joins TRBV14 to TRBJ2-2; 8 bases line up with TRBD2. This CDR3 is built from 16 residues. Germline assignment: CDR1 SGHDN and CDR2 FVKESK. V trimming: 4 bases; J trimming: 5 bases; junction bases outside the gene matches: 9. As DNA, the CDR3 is TGTGCCAGCAGCCCCTTAGGGACTAGTCGAACCGGGGAGCTGTTTTTT. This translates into CASSPLGTSRTGELFF.

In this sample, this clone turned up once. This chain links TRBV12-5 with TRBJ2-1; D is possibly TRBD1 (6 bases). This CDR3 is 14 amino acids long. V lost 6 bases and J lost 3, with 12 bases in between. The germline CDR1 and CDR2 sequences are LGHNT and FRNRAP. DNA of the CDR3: TGTGCTAGTGGCACCGGACAGAGCTACAATGAGCAGTTCTTC. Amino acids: CASGTGQSYNEQFF.

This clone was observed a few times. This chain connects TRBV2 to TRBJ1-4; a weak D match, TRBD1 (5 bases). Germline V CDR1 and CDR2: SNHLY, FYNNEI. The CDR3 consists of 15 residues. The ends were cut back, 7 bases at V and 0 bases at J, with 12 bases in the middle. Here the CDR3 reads CASTREVATNEKLFF. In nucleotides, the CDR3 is TGTGCCAGCACCAGGGAGGTAGCAACTAATGAAAAACTGTTTTTT.

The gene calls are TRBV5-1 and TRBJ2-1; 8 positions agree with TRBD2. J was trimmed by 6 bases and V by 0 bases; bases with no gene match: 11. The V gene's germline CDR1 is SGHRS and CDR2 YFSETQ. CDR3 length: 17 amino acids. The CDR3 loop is CASSLGTSSGSVNEQFF. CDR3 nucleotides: TGCGCCAGCAGCTTGGGTACCTCCAGCGGGAGCGTCAATGAGCAGTTCTTC.

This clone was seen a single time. The CDR3 DNA reads TGTGCCAGCAACACCATTAACAGCTATGGCTACACCTTC. Its translation: CASNTINSYGYTF. The V and J genes are TRBV28 and TRBJ1-2; D is unresolved. V was cut by 7 bases and J by 4 bases, with 13 bases left in between. Germline loops: CDR1 MDHEN, CDR2 SYDVKM. The length of the CDR3 is 13 residues.

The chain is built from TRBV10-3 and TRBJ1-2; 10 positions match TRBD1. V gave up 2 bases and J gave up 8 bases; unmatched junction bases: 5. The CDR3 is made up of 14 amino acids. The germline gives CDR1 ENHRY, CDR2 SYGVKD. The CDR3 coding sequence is TGTGCCATCAGTGAGCCGGACAGGGGGGGCGGCTACACCTTC. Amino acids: CAISEPDRGGGYTF.